The 20 T cell receptor beta chains given below trace back to one sample, sequenced in a study of shared clonotypes between healthy human individuals. The table came from immunoSEQ multiplex PCR; TCRdb's copy has only in-frame clones and leaves some out. The sample has over 700,000 clones; 55% to 80% are singletons. Specimen: memory CD4+ T cells sorted from blood. The subset here: CD45RA-negative fraction. The receptor set was obtained from a woman aged 25-40 years in good health.

The genes are TRBV19 and TRBJ2-5; no definite D call. The CDR3 covers 14 residues. Trimming cost V 4 bases and J 4 bases, with 13 bases left between them. In germline, CDR1 is LNHDA, CDR2 SQIVND (reference sequence). CDR3 in DNA: TGTGCCAGTAGTAACCCGCCCCCGGGAGAGACCCAGTACTTC. Protein: CASSNPPPGETQYF.

V usage is TRBV27 and J usage is TRBJ2-7; TRBD2 might be the D (5 bases). Trimming stripped 6 bases from V and 0 bases from J, with 21 bases between. Per the germline V gene, CDR1 is MNHEY and CDR2 is SMNVEV (reference sequence). This CDR3 region has 17 residues. CDR3 sequence reads: CASSPIRTYEGSYEQYF. The CDR3 coding sequence is TGTGCCAGCAGCCCAATACGGACGTACGAGGGCTCCTACGAGCAGTACTTC.

The chain carries TRBV7-2 and TRBJ1-5, with no clear D. The V gene lost 2 bases and the J gene lost 6 bases, with 8 bases spanning the gap. The CDR3 spans 13 residues. The germline CDR1 and CDR2 sequences are SGHTA and FQGNSA. The CDR3 protein is CASSLTASQPQHF. The DNA of the CDR3 is TGTGCCAGCAGCTTAACCGCCTCTCAGCCCCAGCATTTT.

This clone showed up just a few times. This sequence joins TRBV6-4 and TRBJ1-2, with 7 bases lining up with TRBD1. CDR1 is MRHNA and CDR2 is SNTAGT in the germline V gene. Trimming cost V 3 bases and J 0 bases; bases outside gene matches: 4. CDR3 length equals 15 residues. CDR3 sequence: CASSEAGTANYGYTF. The DNA of the CDR3 is TGTGCCAGCAGTGAAGCCGGGACAGCTAACTATGGCTACACCTTC.

The gene calls are TRBV5-4 and TRBJ2-3, with D hard to call. Germline V gene sequence: CDR1 SGHNT, CDR2 YYREEE (reference sequence). The CDR3 length is 14 residues. Trimming stripped 2 bases from V and 2 bases from J, with 9 bases between. This CDR3 reads CASSFAKDTDTQYF. The CDR3 nucleotides read TGTGCCAGCAGCTTTGCCAAGGACACAGATACGCAGTATTTT.

The chain couples TRBV28 to TRBJ1-1; the D gene is possibly TRBD1 (6 bases). The germline V gene has CDR1 MDHEN and CDR2 SYDVKM. The CDR3 length is 16 residues. V lost 6 bases to trimming and J lost 4 bases, with 21 bases between them. The CDR3 sequence is CASRETGYLAGTEAFF. For the CDR3, the DNA is TGTGCCAGCAGGGAAACAGGGTACTTGGCGGGCACTGAAGCTTTCTTT.

CDR3 nucleotides: TGCGCCAGCAGCGCTCAAGATAGCAATCAGCCCCAGCATTTT. It is translated as CASSAQDSNQPQHF. This chain links TRBV4-1 with TRBJ1-5; D ambiguous. V lost 5 bases and J 0 bases, leaving 8 bases between the germline ends. The V gene's germline CDR1 is MGHRA and CDR2 YSYEKL. This CDR3 has 14 residues.

This rearrangement joins TRBV30 to TRBJ1-1, with D unclear. The CDR3 is 13 residues long. The V gene's germline CDR1 is GTSNPN and CDR2 SVGIG (reference sequence). V gave up 2 bases and J gave up 1 base, with 8 bases separating them. This CDR3 reads CAWSSGGNTEAFF. CDR3 nucleotides: TGTGCCTGGAGTTCGGGCGGGAACACTGAAGCTTTCTTT.

The rearrangement uses TRBV5-4 and TRBJ2-7; TRBD1 aligns across 8 bases. The CDR3 has 14 residues. CDR1 is SGHNT, CDR2 YYREEE, per germline (reference sequence). J was trimmed by 7 bases and V by 2 bases; bases with no gene match: 8. In DNA, the CDR3 is TGTGCCAGCAGCTTCTCCGGACAGGGTCCAGAGCAGTACTTC. Amino acid sequence: CASSFSGQGPEQYF. Using reference TRBV5-4 and TRBJ2-7 for the parts outside the CDR3, the full variable domain is ETGVTQSPTHLIKTRGQQVTLRCSSQSGHNTVSWYQQALGQGPQFIFQYYREEENGRGNFPPRFSGLQFPNYSSELNVNALELDDSALYLCASSFSGQGPEQYFGPGTRLTVT.

The chain combines TRBV5-1 with TRBJ2-1; D is unresolved. From germline, CDR1 is SGHRS and CDR2 YFSETQ. Deletions cut 0 bases from V and 7 bases from J, with 8 bases between. The CDR3 covers 13 residues. This CDR3 is CASSLDYWNEQFF. The DNA for the CDR3 is TGCGCCAGCAGCTTGGACTACTGGAATGAGCAGTTCTTC.

This rearrangement joins TRBV7-9 to TRBJ2-7; D is unresolved. This CDR3 is built from 14 residues. The germline V gene has CDR1 SEHNR and CDR2 FQNEAQ (reference sequence). Between the trimmed V and J ends, which lost 5 bases and 9 bases, there was a span of 20 bases. The CDR3 sequence: CASSLRASTQRQYF. The CDR3 DNA reads TGTGCCAGCAGCCTCCGGGCGAGTACCCAGCGGCAGTACTTC.

The chain links TRBV6-4 to TRBJ1-1; D is undetermined. Germline-derived CDR1 and CDR2 are MRHNA and SNTAGT. The CDR3 loop spans 13 amino acids. V lost 5 bases, J lost 1 base, and 8 bases lay in between. The CDR3 nucleotides read TGTGCCAGCAGTTCGGAGTGGAACACTGAAGCTTTCTTT. Protein sequence: CASSSEWNTEAFF.

The V gene is TRBV6-1, the J gene TRBJ1-4; perhaps TRBD1 as D (5 bases). Trimming shortened V by 3 bases and J by 8 bases, and 13 bases separated the two germline ends. CDR3 size: 14 residues. In germline, CDR1 is MNHNS, CDR2 SASEGT. The CDR3 here is CASSEFGGREKLFF. The CDR3 nucleotides read TGTGCCAGCAGTGAGTTTGGGGGGAGAGAAAAACTGTTTTTT.

This clone has a count of ten or more. The chain links TRBV6-5 to TRBJ2-2; the D is unclear. Trimming cost V 7 bases and J 6 bases, with 9 bases left between them. This CDR3 has 12 amino acids. Germline V gene data show CDR1 as MNHEY and CDR2 as SVGAGI. CDR3 nucleotides: TGTGCCAGCACCCTCGGTGCCGGGGAGCTGTTTTTT. This sequence encodes CASTLGAGELFF.

In its sample, this clone was seen a few times. CDR3 coding DNA: TGTGCCAGCAGCCCTGAGGCGGGCGGGTCCTACGAGCAGTACTTC. Residues: CASSPEAGGSYEQYF. The gene calls are TRBV7-9 and TRBJ2-7; tentatively, D is TRBD2 (5 bases). This CDR3 is built from 15 residues. The V end lost 5 bases, the J end lost 1 base, and 15 bases lay between the germline ends. Germline-derived CDR1 and CDR2 are SEHNR and FQNEAQ (reference sequence).

CDR3 amino acids: CASSRPGINLAGVVGELFF. The CDR3 nucleotides read TGTGCCAGCAGCCGACCAGGGATAAATCTAGCGGGAGTTGTCGGGGAGCTGTTTTTT. The chain links TRBV11-2 to TRBJ2-2; 10 nucleotides agree with TRBD2. CDR1 and CDR2 (germline): SGHAT, FQNNGV. J gave up 7 bases and V 5 bases, and 19 bases lay outside the gene matches. The CDR3 covers 19 residues.

J is TRBJ2-2 and V is TRBV6-5; 9 nucleotides agree with TRBD2. This CDR3 has 15 amino acids. Unmatched junction bases numbered 5, after V lost 6 bases and J lost 3 bases. Per germline, CDR1 MNHEY and CDR2 SVGAGI. The CDR3 bases are TGTGCCAGCAGCAGGCGGGGGGGAGACACCGGGGAGCTGTTTTTT. Translation gives CASSRRGGDTGELFF.

This clone has a single count. The gene calls are TRBV19 and TRBJ1-5; 7 bases agree with TRBD1. Losses at the gene ends were 6 bases for V and 11 bases for J; bases not matched to a gene: 16. The CDR3 has 15 amino acids. Per germline, CDR1 LNHDA and CDR2 SQIVND (reference sequence). The chain's CDR3 is CASRPGTDWGGAQHF. CDR3 bases: TGTGCCAGTAGACCCGGGACAGATTGGGGAGGGGCCCAGCATTTT.

J is TRBJ2-2 and V is TRBV7-9, with D unresolved. Trimming took off 5 bases at V and 6 bases at J, with 7 bases between the two ends. Germline V gene sequence: CDR1 SEHNR, CDR2 FQNEAQ (reference sequence). This CDR3 comprises 12 residues. CDR3 in amino acids: CASSHTSGELFF. CDR3 nucleotides: TGTGCCAGCAGCCACACCTCCGGGGAGCTGTTTTTT. Supplemented by reference TRBV7-9 and TRBJ2-2, the full variable domain reads DTGVSQNPRHKITKRGQNVTFRCDPISEHNRLYWYRQTLGQGPEFLTYFQNEAQLEKSRLLSDRFSAERPKGSFSTLEIQRTEQGDSAMYLCASSHTSGELFFGEGSRLTVL.

The chain links TRBV6-4 to TRBJ2-2; a weak D match, TRBD1 (5 bases). The CDR3 is made up of 15 amino acids. Between the trimmed V and J ends, which lost 6 bases and 0 bases, there was a span of 11 bases. Germline assignment: CDR1 MRHNA and CDR2 SNTAGT. CDR3 nucleotides: TGTGCCAGCAGAGGTGACAGTTCGAACACCGGGGAGCTGTTTTTT. This translates into CASRGDSSNTGELFF.